The sequence of this TCR beta chain was determined in a study of blood T cell repertoires in COVID-19. Study in general: Specimens from acute and convalescent COVID-19 originated in the United States, Italy and Spain. The analysed material was cDNA or gDNA that came from T cells, B-cell-depleted T cells, or PBMCs.

Per the original data handling: For nucleated cells, counts were estimated from reference gene primer amplification. Assay: immunoSEQ multiplex PCR; the TCRdb copy retains only in-frame clones and omits some. D and trimming were read from the DNA, whereas the V and J calls and clone size are those reported in that table. The table shows about 99,000 clones, with approximately 88% occurring only once. Trimming removed 4 bases from V and 6 bases from J; junction bases left unmatched: 10. The germline gives CDR1 SGHRS, CDR2 YFSETQ. The CDR3 covers 16 residues. Input material: peripheral blood. This clonotype was obtained from a human donor in a cohort sampled during active COVID-19. V usage is TRBV5-1 and J usage is TRBJ1-2; 12 nucleotides align to TRBD1. CDR3 DNA: TGCGCCAGCAGCACCGGGACAGGGGGCAATGGTGATGGCTACACCTTC. This gives the protein CASSTGTGGNGDGYTF.